This entry is about one TCR beta chain. TCRdb's copy holds only in-frame clones and misses some; the assay was immunoSEQ multiplex PCR. Of some 74,000 clones listed, over 75% are singletons. The record originates from a study of control samples from healthy donors and cancer patients. The CDR3 is 16 amino acids. Per the germline V gene, CDR1 is SGHRS and CDR2 is YFSETQ. Between the trimmed V and J ends, which lost 3 bases and 4 bases, there was a span of 16 bases. This chain uses TRBV5-1 with TRBJ2-2, with D possibly being TRBD1 (6 bases). The sequence derives from a woman between 50 and 59 years old in good health. Sequenced input: blood. This chain's CDR3 is CASSSGSGVGTGELFF. The CDR3 coding sequence is TGCGCCAGCAGCTCCGGATCAGGGGTTGGCACCGGGGAGCTGTTTTTT.